The rows below give T cell receptor beta chains drawn from one sample of a study of cytomegalovirus exposure and HLA in healthy donors. The assay was immunoSEQ multiplex PCR, and TCRdb's table has in-frame clones only and misses some. The profile shows some 90,000 clones, roughly 85% of them singletons. Sequencing was done on a sample of PBMCs. The receptors shown here come from a female donor in good health and CMV-seronegative. The CDR3 runs from the conserved cysteine through the conserved F or W. D genes are given only for firm matches. Size is omitted from some rows. Given values are once, few, many or a class for expanded clones.

clone size	V gene	D gene	J gene	CDR3 protein	CDR3 DNA
NA	TRBV6-1	NA	TRBJ2-1	CASSLTDSNEQFF	TGTGCCAGCAGTCTAACAGACAGTAATGAGCAGTTCTTC
NA	TRBV19	NA	TRBJ2-6	CASSLGGGGANVLTF	TGTGCCAGTAGTCTGGGGGGAGGTGGGGCCAACGTCCTGACTTTC
NA	TRBV7-2	TRBD2	TRBJ2-5	CASSYVAGLRGETQYF	TGTGCCAGCAGCTACGTAGCGGGCCTTAGGGGAGAGACCCAGTACTTC
NA	TRBV5-1	NA	TRBJ2-3	CASSLSQVTDTQYF	TGCGCCAGCAGCTTGTCTCAGGTGACAGATACGCAGTATTTT
NA	TRBV28	NA	TRBJ1-2	CASSYRSLYGYTF	TGTGCCAGCAGTTACAGGTCTCTGTATGGCTACACCTTC
once	TRBV6-1	NA	TRBJ2-3	CASSEGAIRTDTQYF	TGTGCCAGCAGTGAGGGAGCGATTCGCACAGATACGCAGTATTTT
NA	TRBV7-8	NA	TRBJ1-1	CASSLLEEVTNTEAFF	TGTGCCAGCAGTCTCTTGGAGGAGGTCACGAACACTGAAGCTTTCTTT
few	TRBV28	TRBD1	TRBJ2-7	CASTPDRGLYEQYF	TGTGCCAGCACTCCGGACAGGGGACTTTACGAGCAGTACTTC
NA	TRBV2	NA	TRBJ1-1	CASSEPRTDREAFF	TGTGCCAGCAGTGAACCCCGGACAGACCGTGAAGCTTTCTTT
NA	TRBV7-6	TRBD2	TRBJ2-7	CASSLTLAGEYEQYF	TGTGCCAGCAGCTTAACCCTAGCGGGGGAATACGAGCAGTACTTC
few	TRBV27	NA	TRBJ2-7	CASSLQGNSYEQYF	TGTGCCAGCAGTCTACAGGGAAATTCCTACGAGCAGTACTTC
many	TRBV5-1	TRBD2	TRBJ2-3	CASSLGLAGDGDTQYF	TGCGCCAGCAGCTTGGGACTAGCGGGGGATGGGGATACGCAGTATTTT
NA	TRBV28	NA	TRBJ1-5	CASLGVGGRPQHF	TGTGCCAGCCTCGGGGTCGGGGGGAGGCCCCAGCATTTT
NA	TRBV6-6	NA	TRBJ2-7	CASSYDGGQIYEQYF	TGTGCCAGCAGTTACGACGGTGGACAGATCTACGAGCAGTACTTC
once	TRBV9	NA	TRBJ1-4	CASSVDRKPGKLFF	TGTGCCAGCAGCGTAGACAGGAAACCCGGGAAACTGTTTTTT
NA	TRBV5-1	TRBD1	TRBJ2-1	CASSYGQGAYNEQFF	TGCGCCAGCAGCTACGGACAGGGGGCGTACAATGAGCAGTTCTTC
NA	TRBV5-4	TRBD1	TRBJ2-2	CASRQGGAAGELFF	TGTGCCAGCAGACAGGGGGGTGCAGCCGGGGAGCTGTTTTTT
few	TRBV5-4	TRBD2	TRBJ2-7	CASSTLAGGHTNEQYF	TGTGCCAGCAGCACCTTAGCGGGGGGGCACACTAACGAGCAGTACTTC
NA	TRBV27	TRBD1	TRBJ2-7	CASGGQGSYEQYF	TGTGCCAGCGGGGGACAGGGATCCTACGAGCAGTACTTC
NA	TRBV5-6	NA	TRBJ2-7	CASSFVPQGEQYF	TGTGCCAGCAGCTTCGTCCCCCAGGGCGAGCAGTACTTC
few	TRBV7-9	NA	TRBJ2-7	CASSSLVGILGYEQYF	TGTGCCAGCAGCTCTCTCGTCGGGATACTCGGCTACGAGCAGTACTTC
NA	TRBV5-6	TRBD1	TRBJ1-2	CASSFTTGEIYGYTF	TGTGCCAGCAGCTTTACGACAGGGGAAATCTATGGCTACACCTTC
NA	TRBV4-1	TRBD1	TRBJ1-5	CASSQDSGTGDFNQPQHF	TGCGCCAGCAGCCAAGACTCAGGGACAGGAGACTTCAATCAGCCCCAGCATTTT
NA	TRBV11-2	NA	TRBJ2-5	CASSLGERTQYF	TGTGCCAGCAGCCTGGGAGAGAGAACCCAGTACTTC
NA	TRBV7-9	NA	TRBJ2-3	CASSLSMNTQYF	TGTGCCAGCAGCCTCTCTATGAATACGCAGTATTTT
NA	TRBV18	NA	TRBJ1-5	CASSPGRGQPQHF	TGTGCCAGCTCACCTGGAAGGGGTCAGCCCCAGCATTTT
NA	TRBV5-1	TRBD2	TRBJ2-1	CASSPFGGLAARRNEQFF	TGCGCCAGCAGCCCCTTCGGGGGACTAGCGGCCCGGAGGAATGAGCAGTTCTTC
NA	TRBV5-1	TRBD2	TRBJ2-1	CASSLDLAGASDEQFF	TGCGCCAGCAGCTTGGACCTAGCGGGAGCTTCTGATGAGCAGTTCTTC
NA	TRBV6-1	NA	TRBJ1-5	CASHSGAGQPQHF	TGTGCCAGCCATTCAGGGGCAGGACAGCCCCAGCATTTT
NA	TRBV10-2	NA	TRBJ1-1	CASSGRGGFMPNTEAFF	TGCGCCAGCAGTGGGCGTGGCGGTTTTATGCCGAACACTGAAGCTTTCTTT
NA	TRBV20-1	NA	TRBJ2-1	CSASLVGEQFF	TGCAGTGCTTCCCTAGTGGGTGAGCAGTTCTTC
NA	TRBV6-1	NA	TRBJ2-3	CASTDYNTDTQYF	TGTGCCAGCACGGACTACAACACAGATACGCAGTATTTT
once	TRBV20-1	NA	TRBJ2-7	CSAPLGPEQYF	TGCAGTGCCCCCCTAGGCCCCGAGCAGTACTTC
NA	TRBV5-8	TRBD1	TRBJ2-1	CASSWDRSYNEQFF	TGTGCCAGCAGCTGGGACAGGTCCTACAATGAGCAGTTCTTC
NA	TRBV30	NA	TRBJ1-3	CAWSQTGGNTIYF	TGTGCCTGGAGTCAGACAGGCGGAAACACCATATATTTT
NA	TRBV5-1	NA	TRBJ2-1	CASSYQGNEQFF	TGCGCCAGCAGCTATCAGGGTAATGAGCAGTTCTTC
few	TRBV5-6	NA	TRBJ1-1	CASSLPYEEVEAFF	TGTGCCAGCAGCTTGCCTTATGAGGAGGTAGAAGCTTTCTTT
NA	TRBV7-9	TRBD2	TRBJ2-5	CASKIAGDGETQYF	TGTGCCAGCAAAATAGCGGGAGATGGGGAGACCCAGTACTTC
NA	TRBV2	NA	TRBJ1-2	CASREYGYTF	TGTGCCAGCAGGGAGTATGGCTACACCTTC
NA	TRBV7-2	TRBD2	TRBJ2-7	CASSFREGSYEQYF	TGTGCCAGCAGCTTCCGGGAGGGGTCCTACGAGCAGTACTTC
NA	TRBV30	NA	TRBJ1-3	CALQGSSGNTIYF	TGTGCGCTTCAGGGTTCCTCTGGAAACACCATATATTTT
NA	TRBV19	NA	TRBJ1-1	CASNYRNTEAFF	TGTGCCAGTAACTACCGGAACACTGAAGCTTTCTTT
NA	TRBV7-8	NA	TRBJ2-7	CASSLGGQSSYEQYF	TGTGCCAGCAGCTTAGGAGGACAGTCCTCCTACGAGCAGTACTTC
NA	TRBV5-6	NA	TRBJ2-1	CASSPDREGVYNEQFF	TGTGCCAGCAGCCCGGACAGGGAGGGGGTTTACAATGAGCAGTTCTTC
NA	TRBV6-6	NA	TRBJ2-7	CASSSLAQAGYEQYF	TGTGCCAGCAGTTCCCTAGCTCAAGCGGGCTACGAGCAGTACTTC
few	TRBV5-1	TRBD1	TRBJ1-1	CASSVDRGGSTEAFF	TGCGCCAGCAGCGTGGACAGGGGCGGTAGCACTGAAGCTTTCTTT
NA	TRBV7-8	TRBD2	TRBJ2-3	CASSLRPGRGGGSTDTQYF	TGTGCCAGCAGCTTAAGACCCGGGAGGGGAGGAGGCAGCACAGATACGCAGTATTTT
NA	TRBV4-1	TRBD1	TRBJ1-1	CASSQEGTGAGLAEAFF	TGCGCCAGCAGCCAAGAGGGGACAGGGGCCGGACTGGCTGAAGCTTTCTTT
NA	TRBV11-2	NA	TRBJ1-5	CASSTQGRDQPQHF	TGTGCCAGCAGCACTCAGGGTCGGGATCAGCCCCAGCATTTT